These T cell receptor beta chains were read from a single sample in a study of CD8 T cells in ankylosing spondylitis. A single record per CDR3 protein comes from TCRdb applying MiXCR to the 5' RACE reads. The sample has roughly 370,000 distinct CDR3 sequences; 20% to 25% are singletons. Sequenced input: blood, either unsorted or a sorted T cell fraction (not recorded which). The origin of the receptors is a male donor with ankylosing spondylitis. The CDR3 runs from the conserved cysteine through the conserved F or W. A D gene is named only where the DNA matches it firmly. Clone size is given for some rows only: seen once, a few or many times, or a class if the clone is expanded.

TRBJ2-1	NA	TRBV5-1	TRBD2	TGCGCCAGCAGCTTGGGCGAGCGGGAGGGCCATGAGCAGTTCTTC	CASSLGEREGHEQFF
TRBJ2-4	NA	TRBV28	TRBD2	TGTGCCAGCTTGCCGGGACTAGCGGGAGGATTAGCCAAAAACATTCAGTACTTC	CASLPGLAGGLAKNIQYF
TRBJ2-1	NA	TRBV21-1	NA	TGTGCCAGCAGCCCTTTGCTCCATCTCAATGAGCAGTTCTTC	CASSPLLHLNEQFF
TRBJ2-7	NA	TRBV7-6	NA	TGTGCCAGCAGCTACACAGGGTTGGGACCTTACGAGCAGTACTTC	CASSYTGLGPYEQYF
TRBJ2-7	few	TRBV5-1	NA	TGCGCCAGCAGCTCGCGGACCAATCGCTACGAGCAGTACTTC	CASSSRTNRYEQYF
TRBJ1-2	few	TRBV6-5	TRBD1	TGTGCCAGCAGTACCGAGGACAGGGTCCGGATTGCAGGCTACACCTTC	CASSTEDRVRIAGYTF
TRBJ2-1	NA	TRBV7-9	TRBD2	TGTGCCAGCAGCACTCCGGGACTAGCGGGATTCAGTGAGCAGTTCTTC	CASSTPGLAGFSEQFF
TRBJ1-4	NA	TRBV7-9	NA	TGTGCCAGCAGCATCTCAGGGCCGTTTAATGAAAAACTGTTTTTT	CASSISGPFNEKLFF
TRBJ1-3	NA	TRBV6-1	TRBD1	TGTGCCAGCATTCGGACAGGGGCTCACTCTGGAAACACCATATATTTT	CASIRTGAHSGNTIYF
TRBJ2-5	NA	TRBV25-1	NA	TGTGCCAGCAGTGGCCGGGACCTAAAAGAGACCCAGTACTTC	CASSGRDLKETQYF
TRBJ2-7	few	TRBV5-1	NA	TGCGCCAGCATGCGGGAACCCTCGGGTTCCTACGAGCAGTACTTC	CASMREPSGSYEQYF
TRBJ2-3	NA	TRBV20-1	TRBD2	TGCAGTGCTAGAGATGGGAGGACGGGGGGAGATACGCAGTATTTT	CSARDGRTGGDTQYF
TRBJ2-5	NA	TRBV7-3	NA	TGTGCCAGCAGCGCACAGGGTTTCTACCAAGAGACCCAGTACTTC	CASSAQGFYQETQYF
TRBJ2-1	NA	TRBV11-2	TRBD1	TGTGCCAGCAGCTCTCTTGACAGGGGGCCCTACAATGAGCAGTTCTTC	CASSSLDRGPYNEQFF
TRBJ2-7	few	TRBV11-2	TRBD1	TGTGCCAGCAGCTGGGGACAGGGGACCTACGAGCAGTACTTC	CASSWGQGTYEQYF
TRBJ2-1	NA	TRBV6-2/TRBV6-3	TRBD2	TGTGCCAGCAGTCCGACCGGGACTAGCTACAATGAGCAGTTCTTC	CASSPTGTSYNEQFF
TRBJ2-2	NA	TRBV7-3	NA	TGTGCCAGCAGGGCCTTTTCGAACACCGGGGAGCTGTTTTTT	CASRAFSNTGELFF
TRBJ2-7	NA	TRBV7-3	NA	TGTGCCAGCAGTCCTGACAGGTCCCCCCTCCAGCAGCAGTACTTC	CASSPDRSPLQQQYF
TRBJ1-1	few	TRBV19	NA	TGTGCCAGTAGTTTCCATGGGAACACTGAAGCTTTCTTT	CASSFHGNTEAFF
TRBJ2-3	NA	TRBV15	TRBD1	TGTGCCACCACCAACGGCGCCGACAGGGGGAGGCCAGATACGCAGTATTTT	CATTNGADRGRPDTQYF
TRBJ2-2	NA	TRBV11-2	NA	TGTGCCAGCACCACGGAGGGGGGGCGCGGCGGGGAGCTGTTTTTT	CASTTEGGRGGELFF
TRBJ1-2	NA	TRBV4-3	NA	TGCGCCAGCAGCCAAGATTGGGCAGGAGTTTTCTATGGCTACACCTTC	CASSQDWAGVFYGYTF
TRBJ2-5	NA	TRBV29-1	NA	TGCAGCGTTGATTTTGACAGGCATCAAGAGACCCAGTACTTC	CSVDFDRHQETQYF
TRBJ1-2	NA	TRBV5-5	NA	TGTGCCAGCAGCTCCCCGGGCGGGGGACACTATGGCTACACCTTC	CASSSPGGGHYGYTF
TRBJ1-4	few	TRBV5-1	NA	TGCGCCAGCAGCCCGGGGGCTCCTAATGAAAAACTGTTTTTT	CASSPGAPNEKLFF
TRBJ1-5	NA	TRBV6-2/TRBV6-3	NA	TGTGCCAGCAGTTACGGACCAGCTGGGCCAAACAATCAGCCCCAGCATTTT	CASSYGPAGPNNQPQHF
TRBJ1-2	NA	TRBV10-3	NA	TGTGCCATCAGTGACGAGACATCCGATTTCTACACCTTC	CAISDETSDFYTF
TRBJ2-5	NA	TRBV3-1	NA	TGTGCCAGCAGCCAGGTGATCCAAGAGACCCAGTACTTC	CASSQVIQETQYF
TRBJ2-5	NA	TRBV19	NA	TGTGCCAGTAGTGATGCGGGGGAGACCCAGTACTTC	CASSDAGETQYF
TRBJ2-5	few	TRBV3-1	NA	TGTGCCAGCAGCCAAGCCATTCAAATCGGCCGAGAGACCCAGTACTTC	CASSQAIQIGRETQYF
TRBJ1-1	few	TRBV7-3	TRBD1	TGTGCCAGCAGTCGAGGGGCAGGGGGCGCGATGAACACTGAAGCTTTCTTT	CASSRGAGGAMNTEAFF